Listed here are 3 T cell receptor beta chains from one sample, sequenced in a study of blood T cell repertoires in COVID-19. Assay: immunoSEQ multiplex PCR; the TCRdb copy retains only in-frame clones and omits some. The sample shows some 230,000 clones, about nine tenths of them seen only once. Input material: peripheral blood. Source of these receptors: a man aged 25 to 40 who had recovered from COVID-19.

The rearrangement links TRBV29-1 to TRBJ2-2; TRBD1 agrees at 8 bases. Germline assignment: CDR1 SQVTM and CDR2 ANQGSEA. With V trimmed by 6 bases and J by 2 bases, 11 bases remained unmatched. This CDR3 is built from 16 residues. The CDR3 protein is CSVLQGGQENTGELFF. CDR3 coding DNA: TGCAGCGTCCTCCAGGGGGGACAGGAAAACACCGGGGAGCTGTTTTTT.

CDR3 nucleotides: TGTGCCAGCAGCTTATCCCGGAGTTATAATTCACCCCTCCACTTT. Translated: CASSLSRSYNSPLHF. The chain has TRBV7-6 and TRBJ1-6; D is undetermined. The CDR3 has 15 amino acids. Per the germline V gene, CDR1 is SGHVS and CDR2 is FNYEAQ. The V gene lost 2 bases and the J gene lost 4 bases, with 9 bases spanning the gap. Full variable domain (rest looked up from reference TRBV7-6 and TRBJ1-6): GAGVSQSPRYKVTKRGQDVALRCDPISGHVSLYWYRQALGQGPEFLTYFNYEAQQDKSGLPNDRFSAERPEGSISTLTIQRTEQRDSAMYRCASSLSRSYNSPLHFGNGTRLTVT.

This chain links TRBV3-1 (or the pseudogene TRBV3-2) with TRBJ2-1, with a possible D match to TRBD2 (5 bases). Trimming pared 1 base from V and 0 bases from J, leaving 10 bases between. Germline CDR1 reads LGHDT; CDR2 reads YNNKEL (reference sequence). The CDR3 covers 16 residues. The CDR3 sequence: CASSQVPGSSYNEQFF. For the CDR3, the DNA is TGTGCCAGCAGCCAAGTTCCGGGGAGCTCCTACAATGAGCAGTTCTTC.